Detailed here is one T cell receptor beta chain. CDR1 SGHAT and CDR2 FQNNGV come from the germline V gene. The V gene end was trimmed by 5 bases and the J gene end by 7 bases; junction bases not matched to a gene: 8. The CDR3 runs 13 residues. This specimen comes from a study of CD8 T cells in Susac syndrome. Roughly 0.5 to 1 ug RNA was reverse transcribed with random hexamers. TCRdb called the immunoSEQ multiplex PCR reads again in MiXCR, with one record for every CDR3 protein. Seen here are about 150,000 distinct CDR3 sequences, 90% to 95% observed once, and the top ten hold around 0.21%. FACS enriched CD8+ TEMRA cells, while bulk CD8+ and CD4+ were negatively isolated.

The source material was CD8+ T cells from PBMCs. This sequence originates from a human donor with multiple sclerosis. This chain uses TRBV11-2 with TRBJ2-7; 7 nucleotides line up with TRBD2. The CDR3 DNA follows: TGTGCCAGCAGCGCCGGACTAGTGTGGGAGCAGTACTTC. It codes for CASSAGLVWEQYF.